Listed below are T cell receptor beta chains from one sample, sequenced in a study of patients and donors after allogeneic stem cell transplantation. TCRdb redid the calling of the RT-PCR reads with MiXCR, one entry per CDR3 protein. The top ten clones hold under 30% of a sample with about 110,000 distinct CDR3 sequences, roughly 35% of them seen once. The sequencing sample was made of blood, either unsorted or a sorted T cell fraction (not recorded which). Receptors originate from a human donor who was either an allogeneic HSCT recipient or a stem cell or donor lymphocyte infusion donor (not recorded which). It is not recorded whose cells these are; they may come from a transplant donor. Each CDR3 is given with its conserved first and last residue. The D gene is left open where the match is weak.

length: 13
D: -
V: TRBV12-3/TRBV12-4
CDR3: CASTPAVRDTIYF

length: 13
D: -
V: TRBV5-1
CDR3: CASSFDNVYEQYF

length: 14
D: -
V: TRBV6-5
CDR3: CASSYSSGGNTIYF

length: 12
D: -
V: TRBV20-1
CDR3: CSATRVADTQYF

length: 16
D: -
V: TRBV12-3/TRBV12-4
CDR3: CASSPRAGRNTGELFF

length: 11
D: -
V: TRBV20-1
CDR3: CRLASTDTQYF

length: 14
D: -
V: TRBV20-1
CDR3: CSALRGGSNQPQHF

length: 15
D: -
V: TRBV2
CDR3: CASSEAPRRREKLFF

length: 16
D: -
V: TRBV5-6
CDR3: CASSLLGRLFNTEAFF

length: 15
D: -
V: TRBV4-3
CDR3: CASSQEGGMADTQYF

length: 14
D: -
V: TRBV12-3/TRBV12-4
CDR3: CASSPRLSNQPQHF

length: 15
D: -
V: TRBV12-3/TRBV12-4
CDR3: CASSTPGLDYNEQFF

length: 14
D: -
V: TRBV7-2
CDR3: CASSLRQSNQPQHF

length: 17
D: TRBD2
V: TRBV9
CDR3: CASSFLGLAGVADTQYF

length: 14
D: -
V: TRBV7-8
CDR3: CASSLVQGHQPQHF

length: 14
D: TRBD1
V: TRBV7-2
CDR3: CASSHRDRVEKLFF

length: 15
D: -
V: TRBV5-5
CDR3: CASQPAPGRNQPQHF

length: 14
D: -
V: TRBV6-5
CDR3: CASRRMESGTEAFF

length: 12
D: -
V: TRBV15
CDR3: CATSRDRNEQFF

length: 14
D: -
V: TRBV6-5
CDR3: CASRDGGYTGELFF

length: 10
D: -
V: TRBV20-1
CDR3: CSAPASGYTF

length: 11
D: -
V: TRBV28
CDR3: CASSTQETQYF

length: 15
D: TRBD1
V: TRBV28
CDR3: CASSSGGEGNQPQHF

length: 15
D: -
V: TRBV25-1
CDR3: CASSEWGRGNYGYTF

length: 14
D: TRBD1
V: TRBV12-3/TRBV12-4
CDR3: CASSPDRGFYGYTF

length: 14
D: -
V: TRBV13
CDR3: CASSWAGKGQPQHF

length: 15
D: -
V: TRBV20-1
CDR3: CSARHREGSYNEQFF

length: 8
D: -
V: TRBV5-1
CDR3: CASYEQYF

length: 13
D: -
V: TRBV9
CDR3: CASSTGTTEPQHF